This entry describes one TCR beta chain. The sample comes from a study of cytomegalovirus exposure and HLA in healthy donors. The germline V gene has CDR1 MNHNY and CDR2 SVGAGI (reference sequence). The CDR3 has 15 residues. The J segment lost 4 bases and the V segment lost 6 bases, leaving 7 bases of the junction unmatched. PCR employed 60 Vbeta and 13 Jbeta primers. Assay used: immunoSEQ multiplex PCR; TCRdb lists only in-frame clones, some missing. Among 120,000 or so clones listed, about 80% were seen once. The sequenced material came from PBMCs. The sequence was obtained from a woman between 50 and 59 years old in good health and CMV-seronegative. The chain recombines TRBV6-6 with TRBJ1-5; 9 nucleotides agree with TRBD1. The CDR3 DNA follows: TGTGCCAGCAGGGGACAGGGCAATTTAAATCAGCCCCAGCATTTT. It translates to CASRGQGNLNQPQHF.